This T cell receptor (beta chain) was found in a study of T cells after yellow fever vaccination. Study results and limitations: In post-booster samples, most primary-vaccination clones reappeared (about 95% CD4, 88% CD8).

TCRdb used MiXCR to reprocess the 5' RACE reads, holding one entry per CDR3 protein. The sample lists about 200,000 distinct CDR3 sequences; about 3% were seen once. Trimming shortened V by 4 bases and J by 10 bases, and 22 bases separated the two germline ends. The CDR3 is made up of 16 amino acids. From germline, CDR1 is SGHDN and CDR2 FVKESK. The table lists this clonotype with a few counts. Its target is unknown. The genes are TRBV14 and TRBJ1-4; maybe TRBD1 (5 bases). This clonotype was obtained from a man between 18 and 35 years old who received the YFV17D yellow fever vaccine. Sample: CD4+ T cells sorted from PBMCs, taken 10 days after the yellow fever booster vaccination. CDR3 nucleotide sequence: TGTGCCAGCAGCCCCCAGGGAAGGATGGGGCTAGGAAAACTGTTTTTT. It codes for CASSPQGRMGLGKLFF.